The present TCR beta chain was sequenced within a study of cytomegalovirus exposure and HLA in healthy donors. Turning to the study itself: Researchers found that roughly 77% of under 450 genotyped donors fell within the Caucasian-associated ancestry cluster.

This CDR3 contains 16 residues. Germline CDR1 MDHEN, CDR2 SYDVKM. V gave up 5 bases and J gave up 4 bases; unmatched junction bases: 14. Study results and caveats: Follow-up analysis later connected one missense variant in DCLRE1C with trimming of TCR beta V- and J-genes.

Comment on this clone: Its specificity is unknown.

Primers: 60 Vbeta forward and 13 Jbeta reverse. Here immunoSEQ multiplex PCR was the method, and the copy in TCRdb shows in-frame clones only, minus some. This table has over 150,000 clones, 80% appearing once. The TCR comes from a man aged 18 to 29 in good health and CMV-seropositive. The specimen was PBMCs. The rearrangement links TRBV28 to TRBJ2-7; TRBD1 aligns across 7 bases. CDR3 amino acids: CASSPSVAGGRYEQYF. DNA for the CDR3: TGTGCCAGCAGTCCCTCCGTGGCAGGGGGTCGGTACGAGCAGTACTTC.